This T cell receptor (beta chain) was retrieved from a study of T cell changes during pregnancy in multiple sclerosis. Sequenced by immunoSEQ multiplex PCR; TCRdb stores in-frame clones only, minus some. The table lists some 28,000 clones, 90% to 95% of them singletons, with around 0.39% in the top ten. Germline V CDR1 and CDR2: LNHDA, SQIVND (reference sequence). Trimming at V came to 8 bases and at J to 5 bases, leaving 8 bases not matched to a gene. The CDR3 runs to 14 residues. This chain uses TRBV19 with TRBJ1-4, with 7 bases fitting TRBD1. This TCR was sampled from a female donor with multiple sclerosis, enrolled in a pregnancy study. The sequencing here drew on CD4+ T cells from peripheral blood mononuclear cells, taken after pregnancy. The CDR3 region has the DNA TGTGCCAGTGACAGGGATGGAATAAATGAAAAACTGTTTTTT. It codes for CASDRDGINEKLFF.